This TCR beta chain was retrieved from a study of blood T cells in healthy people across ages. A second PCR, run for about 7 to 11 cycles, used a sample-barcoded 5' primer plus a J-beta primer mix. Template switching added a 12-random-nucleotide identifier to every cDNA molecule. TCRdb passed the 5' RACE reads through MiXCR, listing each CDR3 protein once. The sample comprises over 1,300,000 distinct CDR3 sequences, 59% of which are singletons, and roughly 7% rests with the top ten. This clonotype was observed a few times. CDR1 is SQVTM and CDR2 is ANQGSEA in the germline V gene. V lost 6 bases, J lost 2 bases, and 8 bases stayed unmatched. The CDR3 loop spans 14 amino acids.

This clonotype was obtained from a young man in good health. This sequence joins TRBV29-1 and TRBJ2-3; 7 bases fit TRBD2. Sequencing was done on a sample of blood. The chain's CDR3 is CSVSLAGNTDTQYF. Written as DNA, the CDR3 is TGCAGCGTATCGTTAGCGGGTAACACAGATACGCAGTATTTT.